This T cell receptor (beta chain) was recorded in a study of blood T cell repertoires in COVID-19. About the research overall: The samples span acute and convalescent COVID-19 from the United States, Italy and Spain. From T cells, B-cell-depleted T cells, or PBMCs came the material, which was cDNA or gDNA.

Under the authors' procedure: How many nucleated cells were present was estimated from reference gene primer amplification. Clones were read by immunoSEQ multiplex PCR, and TCRdb kept only the in-frame ones, dropping some. That table gives V, J and clone size, and the DNA gave D and trimming. The sample yields some 110,000 clones, over 65% seen once. In germline, CDR1 is MGHDK, CDR2 SYGVNS. The CDR3 has 13 residues. V was pared by 5 bases and J by 6 bases, with 11 bases between. The chain recombines TRBV25-1 with TRBJ1-5; D remains ambiguous. The origin of this receptor is a man aged 25 to 40 with acute or convalescent COVID-19. The material sequenced was peripheral blood. The CDR3 DNA follows: TGTGCCAGCAGTAGCGGGTCCGGTCAGCCCCAGCATTTT. Translated: CASSSGSGQPQHF.